This TCR beta chain derives from a study of blood T cell repertoires in COVID-19. Study at large: The analysed material was cDNA or gDNA that came from T cells, B-cell-depleted T cells, or PBMCs.

Source study methods: By means of reference gene primer amplification, nucleated cell counts were estimated. TCRdb's copy holds only in-frame clones and misses some; the assay was immunoSEQ multiplex PCR. V, J and clone size reflect that table, while D and trimming were determined from the DNA. Of 34,000 or so clones in the sample, roughly 88% are singletons; the top ten hold 11% to 15%. V shed 8 bases, J shed 6 bases, and the junction held 13 bases outside the gene matches. The length of the CDR3 is 15 residues. In germline, CDR1 is SNHLY, CDR2 FYNNEI. The sample consisted of peripheral blood. The chain employs TRBV2 and TRBJ2-3, with TRBD1 matching 8 bases. The TCR was taken from a man aged 55 to 70 with active COVID-19. CDR3 in amino acids: CASGPTGVRGDTQYF. The CDR3 region has the DNA TGTGCCAGCGGACCGACAGGGGTACGGGGGGATACGCAGTATTTT.